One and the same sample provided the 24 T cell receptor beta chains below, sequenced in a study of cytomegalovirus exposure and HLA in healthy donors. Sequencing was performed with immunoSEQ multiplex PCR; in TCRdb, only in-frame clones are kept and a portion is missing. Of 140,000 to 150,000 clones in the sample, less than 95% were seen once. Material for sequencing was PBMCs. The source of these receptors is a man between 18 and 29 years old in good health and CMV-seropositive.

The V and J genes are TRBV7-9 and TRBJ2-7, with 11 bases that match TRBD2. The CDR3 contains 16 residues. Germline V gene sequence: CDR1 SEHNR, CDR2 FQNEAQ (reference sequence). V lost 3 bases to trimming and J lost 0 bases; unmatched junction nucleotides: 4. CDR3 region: CASSLGTSGLSYEQYF. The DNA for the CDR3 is TGTGCCAGCAGCTTGGGGACTAGCGGTCTCTCCTACGAGCAGTACTTC.

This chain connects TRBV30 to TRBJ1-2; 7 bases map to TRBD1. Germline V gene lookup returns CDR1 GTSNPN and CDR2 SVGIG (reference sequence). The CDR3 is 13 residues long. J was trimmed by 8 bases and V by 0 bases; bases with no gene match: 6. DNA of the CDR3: TGTGCCTGGAGTGTCACAGGGGTAGGGGGCTACACCTTC. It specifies CAWSVTGVGGYTF.

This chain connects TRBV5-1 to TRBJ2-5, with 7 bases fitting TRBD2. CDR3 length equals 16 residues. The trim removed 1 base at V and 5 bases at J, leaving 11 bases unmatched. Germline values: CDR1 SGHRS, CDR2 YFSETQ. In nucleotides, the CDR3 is TGCGCCAGCAGCTTGCGGGGGGTCAGCGGTGGGGAGACCCAGTACTTC. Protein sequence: CASSLRGVSGGETQYF.

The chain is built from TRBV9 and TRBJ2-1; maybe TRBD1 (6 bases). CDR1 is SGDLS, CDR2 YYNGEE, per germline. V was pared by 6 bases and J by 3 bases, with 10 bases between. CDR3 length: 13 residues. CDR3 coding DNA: TGTGCCAGCAACCCGGGACACTACAATGAGCAGTTCTTC. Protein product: CASNPGHYNEQFF.

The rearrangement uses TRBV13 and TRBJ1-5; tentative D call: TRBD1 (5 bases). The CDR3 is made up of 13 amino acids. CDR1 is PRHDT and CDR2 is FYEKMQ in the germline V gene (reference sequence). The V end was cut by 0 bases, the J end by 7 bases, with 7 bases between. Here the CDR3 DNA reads TGTGCCAGCAGCTTAGGGGGACTACAGCCCCAGCATTTT. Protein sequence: CASSLGGLQPQHF.

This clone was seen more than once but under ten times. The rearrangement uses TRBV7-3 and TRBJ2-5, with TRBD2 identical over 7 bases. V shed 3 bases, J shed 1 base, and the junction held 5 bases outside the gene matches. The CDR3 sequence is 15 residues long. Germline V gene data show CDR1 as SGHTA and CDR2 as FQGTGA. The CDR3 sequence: CASSLGEGSQETQYF. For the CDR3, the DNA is TGTGCCAGCAGCTTGGGGGAGGGCTCCCAAGAGACCCAGTACTTC. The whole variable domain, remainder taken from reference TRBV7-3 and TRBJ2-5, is GAGVSQTPSNKVTEKGKYVELRCDPISGHTALYWYRQSLGQGPEFLIYFQGTGAADDSGLPNDRFFAVRPEGSVSTLKIQRTERGDSAVYLCASSLGEGSQETQYFGPGTRLLVL.

CDR3 residues: CATSEQGNTEAFF. The CDR3 DNA follows: TGTGCCACCAGCGAACAGGGGAACACTGAAGCTTTCTTT. The chain employs TRBV15 and TRBJ1-1, with a tentative D call TRBD1 (6 bases). V dropped 5 bases and J dropped 1 base, with 8 bases sitting between them. CDR3 size: 13 residues. The germline V gene has CDR1 LNHNV and CDR2 YYDKDF (reference sequence). The full variable domain, its missing parts supplied by reference TRBV15 and TRBJ1-1, is DAMVIQNPRYQVTQFGKPVTLSCSQTLNHNVMYWYQQKSSQAPKLLFHYYDKDFNNEADTPDNFQSRRPNTSFCFLDIRSPGLGDTAMYLCATSEQGNTEAFFGQGTRLTVV.

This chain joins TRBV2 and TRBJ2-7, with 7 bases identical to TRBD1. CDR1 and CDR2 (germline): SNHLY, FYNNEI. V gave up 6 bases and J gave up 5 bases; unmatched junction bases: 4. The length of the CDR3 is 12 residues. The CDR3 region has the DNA TGTGCCAGCAGGGACGACAGGGACGAGCAGTACTTC. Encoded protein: CASRDDRDEQYF.

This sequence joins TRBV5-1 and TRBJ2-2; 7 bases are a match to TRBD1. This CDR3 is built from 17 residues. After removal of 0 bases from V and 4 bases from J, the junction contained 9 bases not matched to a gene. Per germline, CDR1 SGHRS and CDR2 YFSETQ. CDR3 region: CASSLGGQSWSTGELFF. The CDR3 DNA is TGCGCCAGCAGCTTGGGGGGACAGTCTTGGAGCACCGGGGAGCTGTTTTTT.

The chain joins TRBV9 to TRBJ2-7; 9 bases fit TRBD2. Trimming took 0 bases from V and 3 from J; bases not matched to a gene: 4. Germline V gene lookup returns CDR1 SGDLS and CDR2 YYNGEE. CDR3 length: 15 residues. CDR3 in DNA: TGTGCCAGCAGCGTAGGCCCGCGGGGGGGCTACGAGCAGTACTTC. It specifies CASSVGPRGGYEQYF.

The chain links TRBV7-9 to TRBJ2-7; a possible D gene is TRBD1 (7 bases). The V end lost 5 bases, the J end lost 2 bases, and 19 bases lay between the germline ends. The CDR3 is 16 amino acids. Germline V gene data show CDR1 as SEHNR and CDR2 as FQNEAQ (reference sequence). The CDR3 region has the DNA TGTGCCAGCAGCCATCGCGAGGCAGGGGGGACCTACGAGCAGTACTTC. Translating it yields CASSHREAGGTYEQYF.

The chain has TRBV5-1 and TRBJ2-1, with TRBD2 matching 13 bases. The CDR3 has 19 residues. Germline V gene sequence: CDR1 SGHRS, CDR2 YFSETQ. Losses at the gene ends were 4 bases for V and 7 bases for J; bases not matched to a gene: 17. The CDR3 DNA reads TGCGCCAGCAGCGAGACAGGGGGGACTAGCGGGGCCCCCCAGAATGAGCAGTTCTTC. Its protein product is CASSETGGTSGAPQNEQFF.

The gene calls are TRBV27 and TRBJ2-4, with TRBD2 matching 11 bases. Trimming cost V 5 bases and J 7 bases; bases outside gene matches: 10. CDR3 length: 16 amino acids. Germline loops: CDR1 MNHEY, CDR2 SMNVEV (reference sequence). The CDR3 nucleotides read TGTGCCAGCAGTCTCGGACTAGCGGGTGGGGGGAACATTCAGTACTTC. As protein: CASSLGLAGGGNIQYF.

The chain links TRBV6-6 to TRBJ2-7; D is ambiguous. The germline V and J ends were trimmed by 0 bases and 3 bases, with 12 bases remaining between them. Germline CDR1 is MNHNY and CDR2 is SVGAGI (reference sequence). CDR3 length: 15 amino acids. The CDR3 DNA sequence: TGTGCCAGCAGTTACTCCTACCGCTATAGCTACGAGCAGTACTTC. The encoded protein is CASSYSYRYSYEQYF.

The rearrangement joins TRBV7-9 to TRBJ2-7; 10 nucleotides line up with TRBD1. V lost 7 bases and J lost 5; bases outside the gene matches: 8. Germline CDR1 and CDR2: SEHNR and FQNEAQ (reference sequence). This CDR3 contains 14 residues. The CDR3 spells CASNSGTGVDEQYF. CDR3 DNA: TGTGCCAGCAACTCCGGGACAGGGGTGGACGAGCAGTACTTC.

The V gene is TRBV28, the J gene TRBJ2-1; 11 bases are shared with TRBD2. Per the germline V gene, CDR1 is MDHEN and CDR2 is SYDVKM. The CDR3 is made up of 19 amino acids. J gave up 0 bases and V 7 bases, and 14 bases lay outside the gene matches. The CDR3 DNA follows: TGTGCCAGCACCCCCATTCAGGGACTAGCGGCGATCTCCTACAATGAGCAGTTCTTC. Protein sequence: CASTPIQGLAAISYNEQFF.

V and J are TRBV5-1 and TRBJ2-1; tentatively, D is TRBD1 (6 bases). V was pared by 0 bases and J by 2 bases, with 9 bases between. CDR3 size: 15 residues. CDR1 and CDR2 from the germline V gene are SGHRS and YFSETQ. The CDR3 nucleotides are TGCGCCAGCAGCTTGGTGGGGACAACCTACAATGAGCAGTTCTTC. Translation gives CASSLVGTTYNEQFF. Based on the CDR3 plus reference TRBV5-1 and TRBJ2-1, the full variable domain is KAGVTQTPRYLIKTRGQQVTLSCSPISGHRSVSWYQQTPGQGLQFLFEYFSETQRNKGNFPGRFSGRQFSNSRSEMNVSTLELGDSALYLCASSLVGTTYNEQFFGPGTRLTVL.

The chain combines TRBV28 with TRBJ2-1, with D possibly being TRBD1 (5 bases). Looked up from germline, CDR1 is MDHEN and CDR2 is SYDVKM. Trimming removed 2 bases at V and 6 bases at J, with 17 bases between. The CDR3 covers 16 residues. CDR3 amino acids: CASSLNPQGGSNEQFF. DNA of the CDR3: TGTGCCAGCAGTTTAAACCCCCAGGGCGGTAGCAATGAGCAGTTCTTC.

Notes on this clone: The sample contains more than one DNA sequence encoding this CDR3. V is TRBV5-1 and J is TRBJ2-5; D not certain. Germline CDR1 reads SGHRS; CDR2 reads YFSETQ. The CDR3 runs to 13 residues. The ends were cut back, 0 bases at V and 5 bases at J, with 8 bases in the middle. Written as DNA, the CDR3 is TGCGCCAGCAGCTTGGGAGCTGGTGAGACCCAGTACTTC. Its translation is CASSLGAGETQYF.

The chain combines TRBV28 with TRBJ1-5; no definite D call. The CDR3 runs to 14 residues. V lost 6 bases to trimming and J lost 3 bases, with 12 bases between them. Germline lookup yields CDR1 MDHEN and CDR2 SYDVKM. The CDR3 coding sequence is TGTGCCAGCAGCCCCAGACGGGTCAATCAGCCCCAGCATTTT. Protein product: CASSPRRVNQPQHF.

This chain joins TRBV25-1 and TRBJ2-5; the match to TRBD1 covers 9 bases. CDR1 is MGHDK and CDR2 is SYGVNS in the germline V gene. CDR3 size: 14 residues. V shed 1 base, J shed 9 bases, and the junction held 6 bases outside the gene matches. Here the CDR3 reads CASSEFGDRASQYF. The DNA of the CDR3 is TGTGCCAGCAGTGAATTCGGGGACAGGGCCTCCCAGTACTTC. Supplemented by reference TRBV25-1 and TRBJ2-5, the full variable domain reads EADIYQTPRYLVIGTGKKITLECSQTMGHDKMYWYQQDPGMELHLIHYSYGVNSTEKGDLSSESTVSRIRTEHFPLTLESARPSHTSQYLCASSEFGDRASQYFGPGTRLLVL.

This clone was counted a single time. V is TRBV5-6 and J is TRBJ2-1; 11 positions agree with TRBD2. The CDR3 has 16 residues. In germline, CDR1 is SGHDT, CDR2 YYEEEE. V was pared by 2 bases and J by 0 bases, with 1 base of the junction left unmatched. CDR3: CASSLGLAGSYNEQFF. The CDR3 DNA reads TGTGCCAGCAGCTTAGGACTAGCGGGCTCCTACAATGAGCAGTTCTTC.

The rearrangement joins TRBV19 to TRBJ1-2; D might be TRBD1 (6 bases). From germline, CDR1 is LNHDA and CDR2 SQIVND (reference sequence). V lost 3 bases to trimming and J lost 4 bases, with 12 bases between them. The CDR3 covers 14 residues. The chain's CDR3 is CASSIRGGSYGYTF. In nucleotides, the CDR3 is TGTGCCAGTAGTATTAGAGGGGGAAGCTATGGCTACACCTTC.

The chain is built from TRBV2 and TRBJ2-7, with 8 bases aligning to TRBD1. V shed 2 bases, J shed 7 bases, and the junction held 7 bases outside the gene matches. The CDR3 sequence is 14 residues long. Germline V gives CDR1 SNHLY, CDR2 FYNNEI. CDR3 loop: CASSELGRGREQYF. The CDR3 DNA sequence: TGTGCCAGCAGTGAATTAGGCAGGGGGCGGGAGCAGTACTTC.